These T cell receptor beta chains were read from a single sample in a study of blood T cell repertoires in COVID-19. Clones were read by immunoSEQ multiplex PCR, and TCRdb kept only the in-frame ones, dropping some. The sample consists of around 120,000 clones, approximately 85% of them appearing once. The sample was peripheral blood. These receptors all come from a human donor in a cohort sampled during active COVID-19. The CDR3 runs from the conserved cysteine through the conserved F or W. The D gene is left open where the match is weak. Only some rows state a clone size, as once, few, many or a class for expanded clones.

>once|.|TRBJ1-1|TRBV18
CASSRAPTANTEAFF
TGTGCCAGCTCACGGGCCCCGACAGCGAACACTGAAGCTTTCTTT
>.|.|TRBJ2-3|TRBV7-2
CASSGAPLGTQYF
TGTGCCAGCAGCGGAGCCCCCCTTGGTACGCAGTATTTT
>.|TRBD2|TRBJ2-3|TRBV4-2
CASSQGVRSTSGGITDTQYF
TGTGCCAGCAGCCAAGGGGTGCGATCGACTAGCGGGGGGATCACAGATACGCAGTATTTT
>.|.|TRBJ2-6|TRBV4-1
CASSQDAGRPGANVLTF
TGCGCCAGCAGCCAAGATGCGGGTCGTCCTGGGGCCAACGTCCTGACTTTC
>.|TRBD2|TRBJ2-3|TRBV24-1
CATSDLRGGGDTDTQYF
TGTGCCACCAGTGATTTGCGGGGTGGGGGGGACACAGATACGCAGTATTTT
>.|TRBD2|TRBJ2-7|TRBV28
CASSLLAGGYEQYF
TGTGCCAGCAGCCTACTAGCGGGAGGCTACGAGCAGTACTTC
>.|.|TRBJ1-2|TRBV24-1
CATSEAHRSGYTF
TGTGCCACCAGTGAAGCTCACAGGAGCGGCTACACCTTC
>.|.|TRBJ1-4|TRBV6-6
CVSSYSERSEKLFF
TGTGTCAGCAGTTACTCGGAGAGAAGTGAAAAACTGTTTTTT
>.|.|TRBJ1-1|TRBV18
CASSPGQSGNTEAFF
TGTGCCAGCTCACCGGGGCAGTCCGGGAACACTGAAGCTTTCTTT
>once|.|TRBJ1-1|TRBV5-6
CASSLGQALLNTEAFF
TGTGCCAGCAGCTTGGGACAGGCCCTATTGAACACTGAAGCTTTCTTT
>.|TRBD2|TRBJ2-7|TRBV27
CASSSGLEYEQYF
TGTGCCAGCAGTTCGGGACTAGAGTACGAGCAGTACTTC
>.|TRBD2|TRBJ2-1|TRBV7-6
CASSSSLAGGLNEQFF
TGTGCCAGCAGCTCCTCTCTAGCGGGGGGGCTAAATGAGCAGTTCTTC
>.|.|TRBJ2-7|TRBV24-1
CATSDPRRSGYEQYF
TGTGCCACCAGTGATCCCCGCAGGTCAGGGTACGAGCAGTACTTC
>.|.|TRBJ2-3|TRBV20-1
CSASTATDTQYF
TGCAGTGCTAGTACTGCGACAGATACGCAGTATTTT
>.|TRBD1|TRBJ2-1|TRBV5-1
CASSLDGQGSYNEQFF
TGCGCCAGCAGCTTGGATGGACAGGGGTCCTACAATGAGCAGTTCTTC
>.|.|TRBJ2-3|TRBV6-2/TRBV6-3
CASSYSDSTDTQYF
TGTGCCAGCAGTTACTCAGACTCAACAGATACGCAGTATTTT
>once|.|TRBJ1-2|TRBV30
CAWTIFLTDSNYGYTF
TGTGCCTGGACCATTTTCCTGACAGATTCTAACTATGGCTACACCTTC
>.|.|TRBJ2-7|TRBV7-2
CASSLYGWAAYEQYF
TGTGCCAGCAGCTTATATGGGTGGGCCGCCTACGAGCAGTACTTC
>.|TRBD2|TRBJ2-7|TRBV3-1/TRBV3-2
CASSQVGGAAYEQYF
TGTGCCAGCAGCCAAGTCGGGGGGGCCGCCTACGAGCAGTACTTC
>.|TRBD2|TRBJ2-1|TRBV9
CASSSTGTSGISEQFF
TGTGCCAGCAGCTCAACCGGGACTAGCGGCATAAGTGAGCAGTTCTTC
>.|TRBD1|TRBJ1-1|TRBV5-8
CASSLGQGNPEAFF
TGTGCCAGCAGCTTGGGACAGGGAAATCCTGAAGCTTTCTTT
>.|.|TRBJ1-2|TRBV27
CASSFDRRNYGYTF
TGTGCCAGCAGTTTTGACAGAAGGAACTATGGCTACACCTTC